This T cell receptor (beta chain) was sequenced for a study of T cells expressing NK-cell markers. Study context: It was sorted CD3+CD56+NKG2C+, CD3+CD56+NKG2C- and CD3+CD56-NKG2C+ T cells that supplied the TCR beta repertoires. One of the eight sequenced donors was seronegative, whereas the other seven were HCMV-seropositive.

For TCR beta, cDNA was produced by 5'RACE template switching with UMIs. TCRdb re-called the 5' RACE reads; every CDR3 protein appears as one record, without DNA. Its table records fewer than 300,000 distinct CDR3 sequences. With respect to this clonotype: Its antigen is unidentified.

The CDR3 is 13 residues long. The germline V gene encodes CDR1 MNHEY and CDR2 SVGEGT. Study-level findings and limits: The study found these clonotypes also leading the CD3+CD56-NKG2C+ fraction in a few donors.

Sequenced material: blood T cells: a sorted CD56 or NKG2C T cell subset, CD4+ or CD8+ T cells, or bulk PBMC T cells (not recorded which). The genes are TRBV6-2 or TRBV6-3 and TRBJ2-7; TCRdb names TRBD1, which stays unverified in the absence of DNA. This TCR came from a woman between 18 and 70 years old in good health. CDR3 in amino acids: CANRTGETHEQYF.